One and the same sample provided the 14 T cell receptor beta chains below, sequenced in a study of T cells in Graves' hyperthyroidism and ophthalmopathy. RNA transcripts gave rise to amplified TCR beta CDR3 regions. Initially, a first-round RT-PCR of the TCR CDR3 employed the HTBI primer set. MiXCR was run by TCRdb on the multiplex PCR reads, yielding one entry per CDR3 protein. The top ten hold 15% to 20% of the sample, which has under 400,000 distinct CDR3 sequences, about 16% seen once. The sample consisted of blood. All receptors derive from a woman aged 55-70 years with Graves' ophthalmopathy.

There are many counts of this clonotype. The J gene is TRBJ2-3, the V gene TRBV6-1; 10 nucleotides align to TRBD2. CDR3 length: 18 amino acids. CDR1 is MNHNS, CDR2 SASEGT, per germline. V gave up 1 base and J gave up 0 bases; unmatched junction bases: 7. CDR3 region: CASSEGEGSGRSTDTQYF. In DNA form, the CDR3 reads TGTGCCAGCAGTGAAGGAGAGGGTAGCGGGAGGAGCACAGATACGCAGTATTTT.

There are many counts of this clonotype. This chain links TRBV27 with TRBJ2-7, with 10 bases that match TRBD1. CDR1 MNHEY and CDR2 SMNVEV come from the germline V gene (reference sequence). V shed 1 base and J 7 bases; nucleotides not matched to a gene: 1. The length of the CDR3 is 13 residues. The CDR3 reads CASSLWTGGEQYF. The CDR3 region has the DNA TGTGCCAGCAGTTTATGGACAGGGGGTGAGCAGTACTTC.

The CDR3 here is CASSQDNRHNTEAFF. The CDR3 bases are TGTGCCAGCAGCCAAGATAATCGGCATAACACTGAAGCTTTCTTT. The chain employs TRBV4-2 and TRBJ1-1; D not resolved. Trimming cost V 0 bases and J 2 bases, with 10 bases left between them. The CDR3 contains 15 residues. CDR1 LGHNA and CDR2 YNFKEQ come from the germline V gene.

The chain has TRBV6-5 and TRBJ2-3; D possibly corresponds to TRBD1 (5 bases). V was cut by 2 bases and J by 4 bases, with 13 bases left in between. Germline V gives CDR1 MNHEY, CDR2 SVGAGI. The CDR3 consists of 15 residues. The CDR3 is CASSYRGAGADTQYF. In nucleotides, the CDR3 is TGTGCCAGCAGTTACCGTGGGGCAGGTGCAGATACGCAGTATTTT.

This clonotype was seen ten or more times. The genes are TRBV28 and TRBJ2-3; D is ambiguous. V shed 3 bases and J shed 5 bases, with 9 bases lying between them. The germline CDR1 and CDR2 sequences are MDHEN and SYDVKM. The CDR3 length is 13 residues. This chain's CDR3 is CASSLRWEDTQYF. The DNA of the CDR3 is TGTGCCAGCAGTTTGCGGTGGGAAGATACGCAGTATTTT.

The chain combines TRBV18 with TRBJ1-1; D might be TRBD1 (5 bases). Trimming removed 6 bases from V and 8 bases from J, with 13 bases in between. The CDR3 length is 12 residues. Germline V CDR1 and CDR2: KGHSH, LQKENI. In DNA form, the CDR3 reads TGTGCCAGCTCCGCCTCACCAGGGGAAGCTTTCTTT. Protein sequence: CASSASPGEAFF.

A word on this clonotype: This sequence may be a read error, since a much larger clone differs from it by one base. The gene calls are TRBV28 and TRBJ2-1; 9 positions match TRBD2. The CDR3 extends over 16 amino acids. Germline-derived CDR1 and CDR2 are MDHEN and SYDVKM. The CDR3 DNA follows: TGTGCCAGCAGGTCACCATCCGGGACTAGCAACAATGAGCAGTCCTTC. Amino acids: CASRSPSGTSNNEQSF. The variable domain in full, with the rest retrieved from reference TRBV28 and TRBJ2-1, is DVKVTQSSRYLVKRTGEKVFLECVQDMDHENMFWYRQDPGLGLRLIYFSYDVKMKEKGDIPEGYSVSREKKERFSLILESASTNQTSMYLCASRSPSGTSNNEQSFGPGTRLTVL.

This clonotype has at least ten counts. The rearrangement joins TRBV28 to TRBJ2-2; TRBD2 matches at 9 bases. Germline V lookup: CDR1 MDHEN, CDR2 SYDVKM. V dropped 2 bases and J dropped 5; count of bases not matched to a gene: 3. This CDR3 has 15 amino acids. CDR3 nucleotide sequence: TGTGCCAGCAGTTTAAGGCTAGCGGGAACCGGGGAGCTGTTTTTT. This sequence encodes CASSLRLAGTGELFF.

This clonotype was counted at least ten times. The V and J genes are TRBV28 and TRBJ1-4; the D is unclear. Germline loops: CDR1 MDHEN, CDR2 SYDVKM. The CDR3 is 14 amino acids. Trimming shortened V by 2 bases and J by 5 bases, and 9 bases separated the two germline ends. DNA of the CDR3: TGTGCCAGCAGTTTAATTTCAGAGAATGAAAAACTGTTTTTT. It is translated as CASSLISENEKLFF.

This clonotype showed up many times. The V call is TRBV7-3, the J call TRBJ2-1; D perhaps matches TRBD2 (5 bases). The CDR3 length is 15 residues. The germline V gene has CDR1 SGHTA and CDR2 FQGTGA. V dropped 0 bases and J dropped 7 bases, with 13 bases sitting between them. This chain's CDR3 is CASSLTGNPWNEQFF. The CDR3 bases are TGTGCCAGCAGCTTAACCGGGAATCCCTGGAATGAGCAGTTCTTC. The full variable domain, completed using reference TRBV7-3 and TRBJ2-1, is GAGVSQTPSNKVTEKGKYVELRCDPISGHTALYWYRQSLGQGPEFLIYFQGTGAADDSGLPNDRFFAVRPEGSVSTLKIQRTERGDSAVYLCASSLTGNPWNEQFFGPGTRLTVL.

There are many counts of this clonotype. This sequence joins TRBV7-2 and TRBJ2-3; a possible D gene is TRBD2 (6 bases). The CDR3 loop spans 15 amino acids. V was cut by 5 bases and J by 4 bases, with 16 bases left in between. Germline lookup yields CDR1 SGHTA and CDR2 FQGNSA. CDR3 in DNA: TGTGCCAGCAGCCCCCGGCGGGATGGAGCAGATACGCAGTATTTT. This encodes CASSPRRDGADTQYF.

A note on this clonotype: Relative to the germline gene, one junction end is altered; a read error may explain this. This chain joins TRBV11-2 and TRBJ2-2, with TRBD2 matching over 14 bases. The length of the CDR3 is 14 residues. CDR1 SGHAT and CDR2 FQNNGV come from the germline V gene. CDR3 DNA: TGTGTCAGCGGACTAGCGGGAGGCCTGGGGGAGCTGTTTTTT. The encoded protein is CVSGLAGGLGELFF.

This clonotype was seen more than once but under ten times. V gene TRBV28 combines with J gene TRBJ2-2, with 7 nucleotides matching TRBD2. Germline values: CDR1 MDHEN, CDR2 SYDVKM. The CDR3 consists of 17 residues. V shed 3 bases, J shed 2 bases, and the junction held 9 bases outside the gene matches. CDR3 sequence (DNA): TGTGCCAGCAGTTTGGCGGTAGGAGCGGGAAACACCGGGGAGCTGTTTTTT. It yields the protein CASSLAVGAGNTGELFF.

The chain links TRBV30 to TRBJ2-2, with TRBD2 identical over 7 bases. The trim removed 3 bases at V and 5 bases at J, leaving 9 bases unmatched. Per the germline V gene, CDR1 is GTSNPN and CDR2 is SVGIG (reference sequence). This CDR3 has 15 amino acids. The DNA of the CDR3 is TGTGCCTGGAGCGCCTGGGCGGGAGTAACCGGGGAGCTGTTTTTT. Amino acid sequence: CAWSAWAGVTGELFF.